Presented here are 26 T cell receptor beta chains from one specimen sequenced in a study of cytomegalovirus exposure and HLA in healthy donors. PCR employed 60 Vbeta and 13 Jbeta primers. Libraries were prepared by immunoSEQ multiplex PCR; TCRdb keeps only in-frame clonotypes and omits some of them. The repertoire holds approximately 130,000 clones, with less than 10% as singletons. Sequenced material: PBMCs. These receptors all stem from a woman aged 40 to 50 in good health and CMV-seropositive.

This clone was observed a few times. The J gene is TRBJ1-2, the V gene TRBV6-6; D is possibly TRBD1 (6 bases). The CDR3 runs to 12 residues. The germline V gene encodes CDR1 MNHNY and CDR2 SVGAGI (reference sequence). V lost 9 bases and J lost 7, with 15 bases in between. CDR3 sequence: CASLGGAGGYTF. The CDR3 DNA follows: TGTGCCAGTTTGGGGGGGGCGGGTGGCTACACCTTC.

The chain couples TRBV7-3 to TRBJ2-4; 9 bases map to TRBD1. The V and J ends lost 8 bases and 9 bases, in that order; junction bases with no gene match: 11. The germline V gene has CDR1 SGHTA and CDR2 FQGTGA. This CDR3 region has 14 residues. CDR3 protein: CASSIGGQGSIQYF. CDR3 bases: TGTGCCAGCTCGATTGGGGGACAGGGAAGCATTCAGTACTTC.

The CDR3, as DNA: TGTGCCAGCAGCCAAAGACAGGGCTCCTACAATGAGCAGTTCTTC. It specifies CASSQRQGSYNEQFF. V usage is TRBV2 and J usage is TRBJ2-1; 7 bases line up with TRBD1. Trimming took 6 bases from V and 0 from J; bases not matched to a gene: 5. CDR3 length: 15 amino acids. CDR1 and CDR2 from the germline V gene are SNHLY and FYNNEI.

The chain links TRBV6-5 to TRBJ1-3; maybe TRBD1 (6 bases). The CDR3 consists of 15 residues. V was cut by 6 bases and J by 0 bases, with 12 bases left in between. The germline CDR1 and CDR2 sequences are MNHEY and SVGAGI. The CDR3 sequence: CASSRQVNSGNTIYF. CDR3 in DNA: TGTGCCAGCAGCAGACAGGTGAACTCTGGAAACACCATATATTTT.

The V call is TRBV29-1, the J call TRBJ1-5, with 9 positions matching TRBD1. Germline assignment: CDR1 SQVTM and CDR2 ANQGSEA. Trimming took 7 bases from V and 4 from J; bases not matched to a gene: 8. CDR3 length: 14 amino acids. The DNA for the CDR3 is TGCAGCGCTAGGACAGGGGACCTTAATCAGCCCCAGCATTTT. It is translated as CSARTGDLNQPQHF.

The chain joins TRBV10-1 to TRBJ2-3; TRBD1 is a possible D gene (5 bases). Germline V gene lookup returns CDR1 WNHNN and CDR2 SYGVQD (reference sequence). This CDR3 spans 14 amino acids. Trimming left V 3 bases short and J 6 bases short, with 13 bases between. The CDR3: CASSEGRVRDTQYF. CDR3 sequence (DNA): TGCGCCAGCAGTGAAGGCAGGGTGAGGGATACGCAGTATTTT.

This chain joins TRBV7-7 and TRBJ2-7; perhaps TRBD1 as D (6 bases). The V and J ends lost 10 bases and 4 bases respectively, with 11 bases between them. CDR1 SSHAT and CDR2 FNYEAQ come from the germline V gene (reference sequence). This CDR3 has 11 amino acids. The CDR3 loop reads CATVQGYEQYF. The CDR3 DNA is TGTGCCACCGTTCAGGGGTACGAGCAGTACTTC.

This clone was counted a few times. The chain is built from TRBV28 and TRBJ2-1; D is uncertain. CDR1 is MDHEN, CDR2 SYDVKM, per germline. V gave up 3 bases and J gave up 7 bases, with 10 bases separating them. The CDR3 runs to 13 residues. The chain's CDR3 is CASSFNNENEQFF. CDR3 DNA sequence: TGTGCCAGCAGTTTTAACAACGAAAATGAGCAGTTCTTC.

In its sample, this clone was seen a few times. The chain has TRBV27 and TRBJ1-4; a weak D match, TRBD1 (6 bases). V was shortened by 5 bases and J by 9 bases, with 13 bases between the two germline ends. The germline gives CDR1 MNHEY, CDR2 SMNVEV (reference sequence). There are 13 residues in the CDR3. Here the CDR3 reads CASSPGTLKKLFF. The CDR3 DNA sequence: TGTGCCAGCAGTCCTGGGACACTCAAAAAACTGTTTTTT. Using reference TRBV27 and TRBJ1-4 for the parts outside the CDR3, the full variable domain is EAQVTQNPRYLITVTGKKLTVTCSQNMNHEYMSWYRQDPGLGLRQIYYSMNVEVTDKGDVPEGYKVSRKEKRNFPLILESPSPNQTSLYFCASSPGTLKKLFFGSGTQLSVL.

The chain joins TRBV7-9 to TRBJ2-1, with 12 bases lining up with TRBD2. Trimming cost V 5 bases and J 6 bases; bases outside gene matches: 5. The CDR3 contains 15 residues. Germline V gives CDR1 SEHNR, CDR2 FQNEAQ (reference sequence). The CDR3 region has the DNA TGTGCCAGCAGCCCGACTAGCGGGGGAGTCAATGAGCAGTTCTTC. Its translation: CASSPTSGGVNEQFF.

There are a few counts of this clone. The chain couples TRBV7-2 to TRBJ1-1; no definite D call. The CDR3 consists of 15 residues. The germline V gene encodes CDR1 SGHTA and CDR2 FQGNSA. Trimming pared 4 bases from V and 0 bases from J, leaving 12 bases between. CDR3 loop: CASSSLGGMNTEAFF. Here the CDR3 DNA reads TGTGCCAGCAGCTCCCTAGGAGGAATGAACACTGAAGCTTTCTTT.

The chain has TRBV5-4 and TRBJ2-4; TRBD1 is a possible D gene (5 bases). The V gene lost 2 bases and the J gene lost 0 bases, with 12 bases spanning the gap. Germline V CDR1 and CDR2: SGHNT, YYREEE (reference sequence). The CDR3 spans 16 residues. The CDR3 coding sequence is TGTGCCAGCAGCTTCGAAGGGGAAGTAGCCAAAAACATTCAGTACTTC. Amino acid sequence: CASSFEGEVAKNIQYF.

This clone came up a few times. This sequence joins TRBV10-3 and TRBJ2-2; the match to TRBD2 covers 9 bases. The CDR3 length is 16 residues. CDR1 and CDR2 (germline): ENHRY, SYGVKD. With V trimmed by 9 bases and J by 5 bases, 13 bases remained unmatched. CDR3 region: CAISSSGVTRTGELFF. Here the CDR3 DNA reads TGTGCCATAAGTTCTAGCGGGGTCACTAGGACCGGGGAGCTGTTTTTT.

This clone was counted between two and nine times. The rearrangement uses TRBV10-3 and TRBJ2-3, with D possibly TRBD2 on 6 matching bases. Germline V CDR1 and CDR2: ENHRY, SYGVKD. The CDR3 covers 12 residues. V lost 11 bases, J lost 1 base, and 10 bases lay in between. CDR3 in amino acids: CASRGGTDTQYF. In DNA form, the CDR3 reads TGTGCCTCTCGCGGGGGCACAGATACGCAGTATTTT.

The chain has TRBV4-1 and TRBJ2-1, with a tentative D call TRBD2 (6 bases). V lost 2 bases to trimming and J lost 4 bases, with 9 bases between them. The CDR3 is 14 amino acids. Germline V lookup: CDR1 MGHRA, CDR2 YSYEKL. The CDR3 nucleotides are TGCGCCAGCAGCCAAACCGGGAGTTACAATGAGCAGTTCTTC. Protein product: CASSQTGSYNEQFF.

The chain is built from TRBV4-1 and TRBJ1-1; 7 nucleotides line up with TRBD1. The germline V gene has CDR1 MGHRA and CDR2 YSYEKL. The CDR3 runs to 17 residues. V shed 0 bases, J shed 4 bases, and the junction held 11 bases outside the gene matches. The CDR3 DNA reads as TGCGCCAGCAGCCAAGATCTCCCGGACAGGATGGGCACTGAAGCTTTCTTT. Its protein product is CASSQDLPDRMGTEAFF.

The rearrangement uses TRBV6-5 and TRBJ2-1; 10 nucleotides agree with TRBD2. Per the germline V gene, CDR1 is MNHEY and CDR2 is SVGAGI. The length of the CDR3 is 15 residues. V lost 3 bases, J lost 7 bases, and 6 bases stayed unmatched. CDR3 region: CASSYPLAGHNEQFF. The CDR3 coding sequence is TGTGCCAGCAGTTATCCACTAGCGGGGCATAATGAGCAGTTCTTC.

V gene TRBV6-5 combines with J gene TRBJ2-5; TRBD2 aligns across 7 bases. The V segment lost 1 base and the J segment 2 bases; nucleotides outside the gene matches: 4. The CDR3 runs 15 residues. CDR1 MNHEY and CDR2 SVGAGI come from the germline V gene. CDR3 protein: CASSYLAGEQETQYF. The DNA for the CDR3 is TGTGCCAGCAGTTACTTGGCGGGGGAGCAAGAGACCCAGTACTTC.

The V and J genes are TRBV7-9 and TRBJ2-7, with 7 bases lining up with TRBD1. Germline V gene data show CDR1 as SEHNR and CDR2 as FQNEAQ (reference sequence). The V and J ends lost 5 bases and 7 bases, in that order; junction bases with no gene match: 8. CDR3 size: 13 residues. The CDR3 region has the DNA TGTGCCAGCAGCGAGACAGGGCAAGGTGAGCAGTACTTC. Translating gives CASSETGQGEQYF.

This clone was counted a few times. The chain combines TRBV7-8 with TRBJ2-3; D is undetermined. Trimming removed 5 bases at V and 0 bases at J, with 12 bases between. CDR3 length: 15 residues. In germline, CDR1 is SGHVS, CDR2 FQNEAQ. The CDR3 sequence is CASSPLLPSTDTQYF. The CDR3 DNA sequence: TGTGCCAGCAGCCCCCTACTGCCTAGCACAGATACGCAGTATTTT.

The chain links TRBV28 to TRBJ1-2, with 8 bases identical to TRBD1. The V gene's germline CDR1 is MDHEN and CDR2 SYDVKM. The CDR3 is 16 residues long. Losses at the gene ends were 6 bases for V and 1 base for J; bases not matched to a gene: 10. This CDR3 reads CASSTAGTGGNYGYTF. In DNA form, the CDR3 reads TGTGCCAGCAGCACTGCCGGGACAGGTGGTAACTATGGCTACACCTTC.

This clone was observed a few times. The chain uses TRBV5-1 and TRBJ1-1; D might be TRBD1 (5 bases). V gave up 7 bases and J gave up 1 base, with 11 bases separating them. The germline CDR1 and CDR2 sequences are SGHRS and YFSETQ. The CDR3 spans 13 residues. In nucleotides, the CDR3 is TGCGCCAGCCGGGAGCAGGGGAACACTGAAGCTTTCTTT. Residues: CASREQGNTEAFF.

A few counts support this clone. CDR3 coding DNA: TGTGCCAGCAGTGAGATCTATGGAGCGTCAGAGACCCAGTACTTC. This encodes CASSEIYGASETQYF. This chain connects TRBV6-1 to TRBJ2-5; unclear D gene. Germline values: CDR1 MNHNS, CDR2 SASEGT. V was trimmed by 3 bases and J by 4 bases, leaving 15 bases between them. The CDR3 totals 15 residues.

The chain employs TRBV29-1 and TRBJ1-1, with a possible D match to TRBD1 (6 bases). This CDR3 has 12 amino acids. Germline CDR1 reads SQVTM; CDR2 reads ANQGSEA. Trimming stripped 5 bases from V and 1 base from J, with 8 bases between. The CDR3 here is CSVSGANTEAFF. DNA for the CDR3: TGCAGCGTTTCAGGGGCGAACACTGAAGCTTTCTTT.

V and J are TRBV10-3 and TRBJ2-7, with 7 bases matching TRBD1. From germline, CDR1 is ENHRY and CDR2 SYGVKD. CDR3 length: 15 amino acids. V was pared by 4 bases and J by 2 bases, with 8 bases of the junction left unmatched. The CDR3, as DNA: TGTGCCATCAGTGTGAAAGACAGGGACACCTACGAGCAGTACTTC. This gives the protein CAISVKDRDTYEQYF.

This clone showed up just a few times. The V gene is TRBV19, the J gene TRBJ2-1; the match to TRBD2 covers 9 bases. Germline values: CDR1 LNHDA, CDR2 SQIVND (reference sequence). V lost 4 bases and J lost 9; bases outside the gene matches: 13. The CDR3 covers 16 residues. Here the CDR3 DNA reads TGTGCCAGTAGTACTCGACTTGGCGGGGGGGCAGGTGAGCAGTTCTTC. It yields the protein CASSTRLGGGAGEQFF.